This T cell receptor beta chain was sequenced in a study of shared T cell receptors in the human thymus. TCRdb's copy holds only in-frame clones and misses some; the assay was immunoSEQ multiplex PCR. The sample contains about 380,000 clones, 85% to 95% of which appear only once. Germline CDR1 and CDR2: LGHNA and YSLEER. This CDR3 spans 17 amino acids. V was cut by 2 bases and J by 4 bases, with 20 bases left in between. This chain links TRBV4-3 with TRBJ2-5; maybe TRBD2 (6 bases). The material sequenced was thymocytes. This clonotype was sampled from a human donor. CDR3 sequence: CASSQKIGAGNGETQYF. The DNA of the CDR3 is TGCGCCAGCAGCCAAAAAATCGGAGCGGGTAACGGAGAGACCCAGTACTTC.